Each of the 30 T cell receptor beta chains below was sequenced from the same sample in a study of cytomegalovirus exposure and HLA in healthy donors. PCR employed 60 Vbeta and 13 Jbeta primers. The repertoire was sequenced with immunoSEQ multiplex PCR; TCRdb's copy has only in-frame clones and lacks some. The table records some 180,000 clones, about 81% of them present only once. Source material: PBMCs. The receptors were gathered from a man in his forties or fifties in good health and CMV-seronegative.

The V call is TRBV28, the J call TRBJ2-6; possibly TRBD1 for D (5 bases). The CDR3 sequence is 15 residues long. The V end lost 2 bases, the J end lost 2 bases, and 7 bases lay between the germline ends. CDR1 is MDHEN, CDR2 SYDVKM, per germline. CDR3 DNA sequence: TGTGCCAGCAGTTTACAGACAGCTGGGGCCAACGTCCTGACTTTC. It translates to CASSLQTAGANVLTF.

This clone occurred a few times. V gene TRBV27 combines with J gene TRBJ2-7; tentatively, D is TRBD2 (7 bases). CDR3 length: 15 amino acids. CDR1 MNHEY and CDR2 SMNVEV come from the germline V gene (reference sequence). Trimming cost V 7 bases and J 6 bases, with 22 bases left between them. The chain's CDR3 is CASKPGGGVAGEQYF. CDR3 coding DNA: TGTGCCAGCAAGCCAGGAGGGGGGGTTGCTGGCGAGCAGTACTTC.

V usage is TRBV5-5 and J usage is TRBJ1-6; possible D gene TRBD1, 5 bases. In germline, CDR1 is SGHKS, CDR2 YYEKEE (reference sequence). The CDR3 contains 17 residues. The ends were cut back, 0 bases at V and 0 bases at J, with 10 bases in the middle. CDR3 region: CASSLEGHSSYNSPLHF. CDR3 in DNA: TGTGCCAGCAGCTTGGAGGGGCATAGCTCCTATAATTCACCCCTCCACTTT.

The J gene is TRBJ2-3, the V gene TRBV11-2; no clear D gene. The CDR3 is 11 amino acids. Germline V CDR1 and CDR2: SGHAT, FQNNGV. With 6 bases removed from V and 6 bases from J, the gap between germline ends came to 7 bases. Written as DNA, the CDR3 is TGTGCCAGCAGTTTATCGGATACGCAGTATTTT. This gives the protein CASSLSDTQYF.

Of note for this clone: This CDR3 is also generated by other DNA sequences in the sample. The rearrangement links TRBV27 to TRBJ2-7, with 11 bases matching TRBD2. Germline trimming cut 3 bases from V and 1 base from J; bases unmatched to any gene: 2. CDR3 length equals 15 residues. Per germline, CDR1 MNHEY and CDR2 SMNVEV (reference sequence). The CDR3 nucleotides are TGTGCCAGCAGTTTCTCTAGCGGGGGGTCCTACGAGCAGTACTTC. Translated: CASSFSSGGSYEQYF.

The gene calls are TRBV5-1 and TRBJ1-5; D gene ambiguous. Trimming pared 0 bases from V and 6 bases from J, leaving 16 bases between. The V gene's germline CDR1 is SGHRS and CDR2 YFSETQ. The CDR3 sequence is 16 residues long. The DNA for the CDR3 is TGCGCCAGCAGCTTGGACGGGGTACAGTTCGGTCAGCCCCAGCATTTT. Amino acid sequence: CASSLDGVQFGQPQHF.

The chain carries TRBV30 and TRBJ1-1; D ambiguous. Per germline, CDR1 GTSNPN and CDR2 SVGIG (reference sequence). With 2 bases removed from V and 5 bases from J, the gap between germline ends came to 12 bases. This CDR3 is 13 amino acids long. The CDR3 loop is CAWSLGERTEAFF. The DNA for the CDR3 is TGTGCCTGGAGTCTGGGAGAGAGGACTGAAGCTTTCTTT.

This chain links TRBV5-1 with TRBJ2-6; D perhaps matches TRBD1 (5 bases). With 0 bases removed from V and 2 bases from J, the gap between germline ends came to 6 bases. Germline assignment: CDR1 SGHRS and CDR2 YFSETQ. The CDR3 runs to 15 residues. The CDR3 sequence: CASSLGTTGANVLTF. DNA for the CDR3: TGCGCCAGCAGCTTGGGGACAACTGGGGCCAACGTCCTGACTTTC.

This chain joins TRBV7-9 and TRBJ2-1; a weak D match, TRBD1 (6 bases). Germline V CDR1 and CDR2: SEHNR, FQNEAQ (reference sequence). Trimming left V 5 bases short and J 6 bases short, with 17 bases between. This CDR3 has 15 residues. The chain's CDR3 is CASSGHRAQFNEQFF. CDR3 DNA sequence: TGTGCCAGCAGCGGACACAGGGCCCAATTCAATGAGCAGTTCTTC.

V is TRBV19 and J is TRBJ1-1, with a possible D match to TRBD1 (5 bases). This CDR3 region has 15 residues. CDR1 is LNHDA, CDR2 SQIVND, per germline (reference sequence). Trimming removed 6 bases at V and 4 bases at J, with 18 bases between. The CDR3 region has the DNA TGTGCCAGTAGGAGGGAACAGGCCGGGGGCACTGAAGCTTTCTTT. It encodes CASRREQAGGTEAFF.

The sample holds a few counts of this clone. The J gene is TRBJ1-1, the V gene TRBV20-1, with D uncertain. The CDR3 length is 11 residues. V lost 4 bases to trimming and J lost 2 bases, with 5 bases between them. Per germline, CDR1 DFQATT and CDR2 SNEGSKA (reference sequence). In DNA, the CDR3 is TGCAGTGCTACAGGAAACACTGAAGCTTTCTTT. Encoded protein: CSATGNTEAFF.

The chain joins TRBV2 to TRBJ1-5, with 8 bases that match TRBD1. Germline V lookup: CDR1 SNHLY, CDR2 FYNNEI. The V segment lost 4 bases and the J segment 4 bases; nucleotides outside the gene matches: 3. CDR3 length equals 14 residues. CDR3 protein: CASSGTGFNQPQHF. CDR3 DNA: TGTGCCAGCAGTGGGACAGGGTTTAATCAGCCCCAGCATTTT.

The genes are TRBV19 and TRBJ2-2; 12 nucleotides align to TRBD2. The trim removed 6 bases at V and 0 bases at J, leaving 2 bases unmatched. The CDR3 contains 16 residues. The V gene's germline CDR1 is LNHDA and CDR2 SQIVND (reference sequence). This CDR3 reads CASRGLAGANTGELFF. In DNA form, the CDR3 reads TGTGCCAGTAGGGGACTAGCGGGCGCGAACACCGGGGAGCTGTTTTTT.

This chain connects TRBV10-1 to TRBJ1-1; TRBD1 might be the D (6 bases). The V and J ends lost 3 bases and 3 bases respectively, with 17 bases between them. Germline loops: CDR1 WNHNN, CDR2 SYGVQD (reference sequence). The CDR3 spans 16 residues. Here the CDR3 reads CASSDSYSGVHTEAFF. Written as DNA, the CDR3 is TGCGCCAGCAGTGACTCCTACTCAGGGGTCCACACTGAAGCTTTCTTT.

The rearrangement uses TRBV18 and TRBJ2-2; TRBD2 is a possible D gene (6 bases). V was clipped by 1 base and J by 5 bases, with 14 bases between them. The CDR3 is made up of 16 amino acids. In germline, CDR1 is KGHSH, CDR2 LQKENI. CDR3 DNA: TGTGCCAGCTCACCACAACTCGGGAGAGGAACCGGGGAGCTGTTTTTT. Its protein product is CASSPQLGRGTGELFF.

The chain combines TRBV7-8 with TRBJ2-7; possible D gene TRBD1, 5 bases. CDR1 is SGHVS, CDR2 FQNEAQ, per germline. V lost 7 bases, J lost 6 bases, and 16 bases lay in between. The CDR3 loop spans 13 amino acids. DNA for the CDR3: TGTGCCAGCACTACCAGGGTTGGTCTCGAGCAGTACTTC. Residues: CASTTRVGLEQYF.

The chain is built from TRBV28 and TRBJ1-1; a possible D gene is TRBD1 (6 bases). V was cut by 5 bases and J by 3 bases, with 7 bases left in between. The germline gives CDR1 MDHEN, CDR2 SYDVKM. CDR3 length equals 12 residues. The CDR3: CASSTGYTEAFF. Written as DNA, the CDR3 is TGTGCCAGCAGTACAGGGTACACTGAAGCTTTCTTT.

This sequence joins TRBV7-9 and TRBJ1-2; D gene uncertain. Per the germline V gene, CDR1 is SEHNR and CDR2 is FQNEAQ (reference sequence). Trimming took 1 base from V and 5 from J, leaving 14 bases between them. CDR3 length: 15 residues. CDR3 coding DNA: TGTGCCAGCAGCTTAGTATGGGAGGAGGAGTATGGCTACACCTTC. As protein: CASSLVWEEEYGYTF. Full variable domain (missing parts from reference TRBV7-9 and TRBJ1-2): DTGVSQNPRHKITKRGQNVTFRCDPISEHNRLYWYRQTLGQGPEFLTYFQNEAQLEKSRLLSDRFSAERPKGSFSTLEIQRTEQGDSAMYLCASSLVWEEEYGYTFGSGTRLTVV.

This rearrangement joins TRBV28 to TRBJ1-5; 8 bases are shared with TRBD1. The CDR3 length is 18 residues. V shed 7 bases, J shed 6 bases, and the junction held 20 bases outside the gene matches. Germline lookup yields CDR1 MDHEN and CDR2 SYDVKM. CDR3 region: CASTPRGATGEVSQPQHF. CDR3 sequence (DNA): TGTGCCAGCACCCCCCGCGGTGCGACAGGGGAAGTTTCTCAGCCCCAGCATTTT.

V and J are TRBV27 and TRBJ2-7; D is possibly TRBD1 (5 bases). The germline V and J ends were trimmed by 4 bases and 7 bases, with 14 bases remaining between them. Looked up from germline, CDR1 is MNHEY and CDR2 is SMNVEV (reference sequence). CDR3 length: 13 amino acids. CDR3 DNA: TGTGCCAGCAGTTCCAGGGTAAAGGGGGAGCAGTACTTC. Its protein is CASSSRVKGEQYF.

The CDR3 nucleotides read TGTGCCAGCAGTTTCTTACTAGCGGGGGGTCTTAGCACAGATACGCAGTATTTT. Its protein is CASSFLLAGGLSTDTQYF. This chain connects TRBV27 to TRBJ2-3, with 12 bases lining up with TRBD2. From germline, CDR1 is MNHEY and CDR2 SMNVEV (reference sequence). J gave up 0 bases and V 3 bases, and 7 bases lay outside the gene matches. There are 18 residues in the CDR3.

J is TRBJ2-2 and V is TRBV28; D is unclear. V gave up 6 bases and J gave up 2 bases, with 13 bases separating them. This CDR3 is built from 15 residues. Germline V lookup: CDR1 MDHEN, CDR2 SYDVKM. CDR3 DNA: TGTGCCAGCAGCCTAGTGGAGAGAAACACCGGGGAGCTGTTTTTT. As protein: CASSLVERNTGELFF.

The chain has TRBV19 and TRBJ1-2, with 9 bases lining up with TRBD1. CDR3 length: 16 amino acids. The V gene's germline CDR1 is LNHDA and CDR2 SQIVND (reference sequence). Unmatched junction bases numbered 8, after V lost 6 bases and J lost 0 bases. The CDR3 DNA is TGTGCCAGTAGCCGAGTGGACAGGGGCTCTAACTATGGCTACACCTTC. Translating gives CASSRVDRGSNYGYTF.

Only a few counts were recorded for this clone. CDR3 DNA: TGTGCCAGCAGCACAGACAGGGGCGAAACGTATGGCTACACCTTC. Translated, it gives CASSTDRGETYGYTF. The J gene is TRBJ1-2, the V gene TRBV5-4; 8 bases match TRBD1. The CDR3 spans 15 residues. Per germline, CDR1 SGHNT and CDR2 YYREEE (reference sequence). V lost 4 bases and J lost 5; bases outside the gene matches: 10.

This rearrangement joins TRBV6-5 to TRBJ1-5; 7 bases are a match to TRBD1. This CDR3 has 16 amino acids. V dropped 3 bases and J dropped 2; count of bases not matched to a gene: 7. Per germline, CDR1 MNHEY and CDR2 SVGAGI. Written as DNA, the CDR3 is TGTGCCAGCAGTTATAGGGACAGTGGGGGCAATCAGCCCCAGCATTTT. Amino acid sequence: CASSYRDSGGNQPQHF.

The CDR3, as DNA: TGCGCCAGCACGGATAGCGGGGCCCCCTACAATGAGCAGTTCTTC. This gives the protein CASTDSGAPYNEQFF. The chain combines TRBV5-1 with TRBJ2-1, with 8 bases lining up with TRBD2. The CDR3 runs to 15 residues. V was clipped by 6 bases and J by 2 bases; unmatched bases: 7. CDR1 SGHRS and CDR2 YFSETQ come from the germline V gene.

The rearrangement links TRBV4-3 to TRBJ2-7; 10 bases map to TRBD1. The CDR3 totals 16 residues. Per the germline V gene, CDR1 is LGHNA and CDR2 is YSLEER. The V and J ends lost 2 bases and 2 bases, in that order; junction bases with no gene match: 6. CDR3 region: CASSQRMGQGTYEQYF. CDR3 nucleotide sequence: TGCGCCAGCAGCCAAAGAATGGGACAGGGGACCTACGAGCAGTACTTC.

V and J are TRBV7-8 and TRBJ1-1; a weak D match, TRBD1 (5 bases). V was pared by 7 bases and J by 0 bases, with 15 bases between. The CDR3 length is 15 residues. The V gene's germline CDR1 is SGHVS and CDR2 FQNEAQ. CDR3 in DNA: TGTGCCAGCACTCCAGGGCGCACAGTGAACACTGAAGCTTTCTTT. Its translation is CASTPGRTVNTEAFF.

This chain uses TRBV7-2 with TRBJ2-1, with 9 nucleotides matching TRBD1. Germline V gives CDR1 SGHTA, CDR2 FQGNSA. The CDR3 has 16 amino acids. V trimming: 1 base; J trimming: 10 bases; junction bases outside the gene matches: 11. Written as DNA, the CDR3 is TGTGCCAGCAGCTTAGATCGACAGGGGGGAACTTGGGAGCAGTTCTTC. This codes for CASSLDRQGGTWEQFF. The full variable domain, rest sourced from reference TRBV7-2 and TRBJ2-1, is GAGVSQSPSNKVTEKGKDVELRCDPISGHTALYWYRQSLGQGLEFLIYFQGNSAPDKSGLPSDRFSAERTGGSVSTLTIQRTQQEDSAVYLCASSLDRQGGTWEQFFGPGTRLTVL.

The chain is built from TRBV28 and TRBJ2-7; perhaps TRBD1 as D (5 bases). This CDR3 region has 14 residues. CDR1 is MDHEN and CDR2 is SYDVKM in the germline V gene. V gave up 7 bases and J gave up 3 bases, with 16 bases separating them. The chain's CDR3 is CASTEVQGFYEQYF. The CDR3 DNA follows: TGTGCCAGCACCGAAGTTCAGGGTTTCTACGAGCAGTACTTC.